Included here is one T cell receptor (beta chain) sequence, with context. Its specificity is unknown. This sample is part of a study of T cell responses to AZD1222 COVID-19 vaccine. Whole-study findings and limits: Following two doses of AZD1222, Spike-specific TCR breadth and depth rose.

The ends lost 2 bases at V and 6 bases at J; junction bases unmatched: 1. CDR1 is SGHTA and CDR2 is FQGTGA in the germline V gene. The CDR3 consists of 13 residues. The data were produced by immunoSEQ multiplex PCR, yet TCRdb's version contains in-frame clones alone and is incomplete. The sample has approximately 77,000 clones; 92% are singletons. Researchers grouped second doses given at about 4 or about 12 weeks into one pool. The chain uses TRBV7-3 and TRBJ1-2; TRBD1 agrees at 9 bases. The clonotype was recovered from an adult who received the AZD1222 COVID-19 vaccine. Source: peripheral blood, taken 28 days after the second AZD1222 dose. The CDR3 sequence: CASSLGTGNGYTF. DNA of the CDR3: TGTGCCAGCAGCTTAGGGACAGGGAATGGCTACACCTTC.